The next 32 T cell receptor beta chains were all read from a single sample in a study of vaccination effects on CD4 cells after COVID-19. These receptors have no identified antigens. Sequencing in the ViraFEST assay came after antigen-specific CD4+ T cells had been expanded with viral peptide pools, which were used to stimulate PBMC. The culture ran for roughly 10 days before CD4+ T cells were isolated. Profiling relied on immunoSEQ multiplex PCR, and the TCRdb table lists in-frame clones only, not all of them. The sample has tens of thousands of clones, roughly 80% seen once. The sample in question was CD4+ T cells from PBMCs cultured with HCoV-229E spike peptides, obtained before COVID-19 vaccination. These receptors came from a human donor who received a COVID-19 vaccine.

DNA of the CDR3: TGTGCTAGTGGTTTGGTAAGGGATGGGGAGCTATACAATGAGCAGTTCTTC. This gives the protein CASGLVRDGELYNEQFF. The rearrangement uses TRBV12-5 and TRBJ2-1; maybe TRBD2 (5 bases). CDR1 is LGHNT, CDR2 FRNRAP, per germline. V was shortened by 0 bases and J by 4 bases, with 16 bases between the two germline ends. The CDR3 consists of 17 residues. The complete variable domain, with remaining parts taken from reference TRBV12-5 and TRBJ2-1, reads DARVTQTPRHKVTEMGQEVTMRCQPILGHNTVFWYRQTMMQGLELLAYFRNRAPLDDSGMPKDRFSAEMPDATLATLKIQPSEPRDSAVYFCASGLVRDGELYNEQFFGPGTRLTVL.

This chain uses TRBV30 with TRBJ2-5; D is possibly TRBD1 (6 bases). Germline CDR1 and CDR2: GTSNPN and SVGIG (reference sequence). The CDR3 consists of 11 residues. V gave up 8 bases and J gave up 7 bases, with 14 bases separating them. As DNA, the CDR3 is TGTGCCCTTCAGGGGAAAAGGACCCAGTACTTC. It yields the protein CALQGKRTQYF. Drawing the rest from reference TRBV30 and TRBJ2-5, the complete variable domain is SQTIHQWPATLVQPVGSPLSLECTVEGTSNPNLYWYRQAAGRGLQLLFYSVGIGQISSEVPQNLSASRPQDRQFILSSKKLLLSDSGFYLCALQGKRTQYFGPGTRLLVL.

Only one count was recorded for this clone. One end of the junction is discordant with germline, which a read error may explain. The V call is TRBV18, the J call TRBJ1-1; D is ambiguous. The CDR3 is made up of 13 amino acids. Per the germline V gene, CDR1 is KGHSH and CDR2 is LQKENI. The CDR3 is CASSRPDLSEAFF. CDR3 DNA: TGTGCCAGCTCACGCCCGGACCTCTCTGAGGCTTTCTTT.

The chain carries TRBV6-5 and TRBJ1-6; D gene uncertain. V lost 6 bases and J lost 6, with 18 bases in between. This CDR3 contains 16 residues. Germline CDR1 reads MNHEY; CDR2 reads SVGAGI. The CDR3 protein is CASRYPPGIGNSPLHF. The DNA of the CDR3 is TGTGCCAGCAGATACCCCCCGGGAATAGGTAATTCACCCCTCCACTTT.

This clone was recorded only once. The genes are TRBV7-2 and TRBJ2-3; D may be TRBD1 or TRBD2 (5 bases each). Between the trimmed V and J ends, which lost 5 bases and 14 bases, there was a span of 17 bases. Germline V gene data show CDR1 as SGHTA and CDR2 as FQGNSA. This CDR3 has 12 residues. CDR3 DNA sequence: TGTGCCAGCAGCCCCGGGACCCACGGAGGGTATTTT. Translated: CASSPGTHGGYF.

The DNA of the CDR3 is TGCGCCAGCAGCTTCGAGCTCAACACCGGGGAGCTGTTTTTT. Its protein product is CASSFELNTGELFF. The rearrangement joins TRBV5-1 to TRBJ2-2; D gene uncertain. V was pared by 2 bases and J by 2 bases, with 7 bases between. The CDR3 is 14 residues long. Germline loops: CDR1 SGHRS, CDR2 YFSETQ.

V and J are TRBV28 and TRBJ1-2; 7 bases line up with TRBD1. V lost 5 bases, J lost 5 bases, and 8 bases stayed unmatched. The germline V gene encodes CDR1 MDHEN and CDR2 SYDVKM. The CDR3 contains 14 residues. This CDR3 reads CASSPGGSSYGYTF. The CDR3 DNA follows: TGTGCCAGCAGTCCAGGGGGAAGTTCGTATGGCTACACCTTC.

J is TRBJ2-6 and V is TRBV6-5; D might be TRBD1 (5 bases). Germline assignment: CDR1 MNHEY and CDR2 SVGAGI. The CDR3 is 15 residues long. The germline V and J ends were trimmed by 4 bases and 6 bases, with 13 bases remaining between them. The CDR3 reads CASSFDSFVANVLTF. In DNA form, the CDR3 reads TGTGCCAGCAGTTTTGACAGCTTTGTGGCCAACGTCCTGACTTTC.

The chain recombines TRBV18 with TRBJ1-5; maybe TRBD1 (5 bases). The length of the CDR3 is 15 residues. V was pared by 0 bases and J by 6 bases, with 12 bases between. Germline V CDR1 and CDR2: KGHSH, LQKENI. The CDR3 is CASSPPGRGGQPQHF. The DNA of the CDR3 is TGTGCCAGCTCACCACCGGGGAGGGGCGGTCAGCCCCAGCATTTT. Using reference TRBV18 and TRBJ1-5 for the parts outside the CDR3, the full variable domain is NAGVMQNPRHLVRRRGQEARLRCSPMKGHSHVYWYRQLPEEGLKFMVYLQKENIIDESGMPKERFSAEFPKEGPSILRIQQVVRGDSAAYFCASSPPGRGGQPQHFGDGTRLSIL.

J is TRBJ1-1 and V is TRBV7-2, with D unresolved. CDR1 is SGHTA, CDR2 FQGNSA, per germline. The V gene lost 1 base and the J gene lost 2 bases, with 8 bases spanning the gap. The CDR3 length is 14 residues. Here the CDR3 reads CASSLGRGNTEAFF. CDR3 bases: TGTGCCAGCAGCTTAGGCCGTGGAAACACTGAAGCTTTCTTT. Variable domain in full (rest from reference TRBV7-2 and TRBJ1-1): GAGVSQSPSNKVTEKGKDVELRCDPISGHTALYWYRQSLGQGLEFLIYFQGNSAPDKSGLPSDRFSAERTGGSVSTLTIQRTQQEDSAVYLCASSLGRGNTEAFFGQGTRLTVV.

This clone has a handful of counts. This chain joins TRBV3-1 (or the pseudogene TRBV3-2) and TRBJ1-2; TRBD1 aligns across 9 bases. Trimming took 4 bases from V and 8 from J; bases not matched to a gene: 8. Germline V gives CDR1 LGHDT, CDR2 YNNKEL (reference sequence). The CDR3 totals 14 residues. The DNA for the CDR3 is TGTGCCAGCAGCCCCCGGGGGACAGGGTACGGCTACACCTTC. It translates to CASSPRGTGYGYTF.

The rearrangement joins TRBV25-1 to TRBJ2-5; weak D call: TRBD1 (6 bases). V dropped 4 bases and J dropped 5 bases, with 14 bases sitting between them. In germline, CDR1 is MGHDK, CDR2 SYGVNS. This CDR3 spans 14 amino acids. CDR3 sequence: CASSAFRGRETQYF. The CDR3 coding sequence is TGTGCCAGCAGTGCGTTCAGGGGAAGGGAGACCCAGTACTTC.

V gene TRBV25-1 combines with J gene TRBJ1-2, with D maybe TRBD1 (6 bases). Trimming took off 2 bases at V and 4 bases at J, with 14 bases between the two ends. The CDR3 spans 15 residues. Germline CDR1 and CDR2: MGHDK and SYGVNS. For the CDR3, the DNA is TGTGCCAGCAGTGAACAGGGGAGTGTGAGCTATGGCTACACCTTC. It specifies CASSEQGSVSYGYTF.

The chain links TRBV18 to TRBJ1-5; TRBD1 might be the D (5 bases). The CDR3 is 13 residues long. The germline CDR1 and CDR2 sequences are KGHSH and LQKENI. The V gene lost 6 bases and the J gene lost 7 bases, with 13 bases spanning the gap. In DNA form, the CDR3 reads TGTGCCAGCTCCTACAGCGGGGACCAGCCCCAGCATTTT. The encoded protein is CASSYSGDQPQHF.

The CDR3 DNA sequence: TGTGCCAGCAGCTTGCAAAATTTTGCTCCCACAGATACGCAGTATTTT. This gives the protein CASSLQNFAPTDTQYF. The chain has TRBV5-4 and TRBJ2-3, with D uncertain. Germline V gives CDR1 SGHNT, CDR2 YYREEE (reference sequence). The CDR3 has 16 residues. Trimming took 1 base from V and 2 from J, leaving 14 bases between them. The variable domain in full, with the rest retrieved from reference TRBV5-4 and TRBJ2-3, is ETGVTQSPTHLIKTRGQQVTLRCSSQSGHNTVSWYQQALGQGPQFIFQYYREEENGRGNFPPRFSGLQFPNYSSELNVNALELDDSALYLCASSLQNFAPTDTQYFGPGTRLTVL.

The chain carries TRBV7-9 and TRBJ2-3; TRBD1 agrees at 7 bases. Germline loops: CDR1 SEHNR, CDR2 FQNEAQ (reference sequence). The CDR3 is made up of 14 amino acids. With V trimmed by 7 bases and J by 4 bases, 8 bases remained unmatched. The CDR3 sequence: CASKAGGEADTQYF. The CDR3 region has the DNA TGTGCCAGCAAGGCAGGGGGAGAGGCAGATACGCAGTATTTT.

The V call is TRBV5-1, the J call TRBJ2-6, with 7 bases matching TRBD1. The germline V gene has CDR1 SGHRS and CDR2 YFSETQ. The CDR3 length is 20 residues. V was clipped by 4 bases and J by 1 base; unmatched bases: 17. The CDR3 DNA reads TGCGCCAGCAGCCCGCTGGGACAGTTTCCTCGCGGGTCTGGGGCCAACGTCCTGACTTTC. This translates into CASSPLGQFPRGSGANVLTF.

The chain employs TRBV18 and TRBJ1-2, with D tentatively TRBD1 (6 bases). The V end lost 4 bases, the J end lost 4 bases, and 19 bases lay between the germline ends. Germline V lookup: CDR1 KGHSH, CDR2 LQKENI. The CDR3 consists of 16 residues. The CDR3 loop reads CASSLGGGGGGYGYTF. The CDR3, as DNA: TGTGCCAGCTCACTGGGAGGAGGGGGAGGTGGCTATGGCTACACCTTC.

This CDR3 reads CASSLGVQGAWETQYF. CDR3 coding DNA: TGTGCCAGCAGTCTAGGGGTGCAGGGGGCATGGGAGACCCAGTACTTC. This chain uses TRBV7-2 with TRBJ2-5, with TRBD1 matching over 8 bases. CDR1 is SGHTA, CDR2 FQGNSA, per germline. There are 16 residues in the CDR3. After removal of 6 bases from V and 5 bases from J, the junction contained 14 bases not matched to a gene.

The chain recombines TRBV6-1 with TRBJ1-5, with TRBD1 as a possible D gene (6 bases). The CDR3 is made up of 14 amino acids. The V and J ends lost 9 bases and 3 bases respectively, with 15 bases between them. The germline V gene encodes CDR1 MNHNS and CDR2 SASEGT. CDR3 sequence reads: CASTQGATNQPQHF. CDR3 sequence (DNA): TGTGCCAGTACACAGGGTGCCACCAATCAGCCCCAGCATTTT.

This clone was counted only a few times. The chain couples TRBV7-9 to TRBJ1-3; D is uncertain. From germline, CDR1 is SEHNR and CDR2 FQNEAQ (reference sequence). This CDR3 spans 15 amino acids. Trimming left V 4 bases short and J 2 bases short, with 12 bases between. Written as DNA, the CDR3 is TGTGCCAGCAGCTCCTTAGCGGAGGCTGGAAACACCATATATTTT. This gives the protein CASSSLAEAGNTIYF.

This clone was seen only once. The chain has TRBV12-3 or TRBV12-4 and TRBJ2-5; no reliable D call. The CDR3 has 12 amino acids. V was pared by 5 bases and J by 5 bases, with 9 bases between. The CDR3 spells CASSLSSETQYF. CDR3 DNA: TGTGCCAGCAGTCTTTCCTCGGAGACCCAGTACTTC.

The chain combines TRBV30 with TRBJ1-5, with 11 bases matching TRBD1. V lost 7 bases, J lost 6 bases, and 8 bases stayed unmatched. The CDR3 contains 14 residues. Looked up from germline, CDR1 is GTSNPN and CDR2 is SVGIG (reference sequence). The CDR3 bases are TGTGCCTTCCAGGACAGGGGGCGAGGTCAGCCCCAGCATTTT. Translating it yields CAFQDRGRGQPQHF.

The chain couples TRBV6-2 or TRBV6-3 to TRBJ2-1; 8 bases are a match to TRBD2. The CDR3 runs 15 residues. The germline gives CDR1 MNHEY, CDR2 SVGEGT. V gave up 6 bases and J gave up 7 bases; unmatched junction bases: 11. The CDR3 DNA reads TGTGCCAGCAGCGTTTACGGGGGGGCCCGGAATGAGCAGTTCTTC. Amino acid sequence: CASSVYGGARNEQFF.

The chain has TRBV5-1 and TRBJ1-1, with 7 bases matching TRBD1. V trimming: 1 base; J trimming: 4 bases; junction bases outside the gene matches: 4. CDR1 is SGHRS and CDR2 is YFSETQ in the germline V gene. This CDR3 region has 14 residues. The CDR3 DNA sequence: TGCGCCAGCAGCTTGCCCGGGACAGCCACTGAAGCTTTCTTT. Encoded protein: CASSLPGTATEAFF.

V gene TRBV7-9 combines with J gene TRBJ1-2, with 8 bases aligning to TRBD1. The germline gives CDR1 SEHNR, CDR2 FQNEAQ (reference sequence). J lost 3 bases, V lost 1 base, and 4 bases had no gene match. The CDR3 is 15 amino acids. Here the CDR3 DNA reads TGTGCCAGCAGCTTAGTAGCACAGGGGGACTATGGCTACACCTTC. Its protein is CASSLVAQGDYGYTF.

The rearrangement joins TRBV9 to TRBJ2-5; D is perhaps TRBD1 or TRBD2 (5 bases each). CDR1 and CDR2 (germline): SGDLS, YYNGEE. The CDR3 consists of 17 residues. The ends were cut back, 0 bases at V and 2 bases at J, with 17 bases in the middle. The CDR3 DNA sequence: TGTGCCAGCAGCGTAGACGAGGGACGAACCTCACAAGAGACCCAGTACTTC. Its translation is CASSVDEGRTSQETQYF.

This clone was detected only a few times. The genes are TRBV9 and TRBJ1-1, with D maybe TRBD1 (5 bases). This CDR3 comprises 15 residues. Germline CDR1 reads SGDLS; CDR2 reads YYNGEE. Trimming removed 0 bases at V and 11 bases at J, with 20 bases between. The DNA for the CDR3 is TGTGCCAGCAGCGTAGACCCGTCGAGGGGAGGTAACGCTTTCTTT. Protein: CASSVDPSRGGNAFF.

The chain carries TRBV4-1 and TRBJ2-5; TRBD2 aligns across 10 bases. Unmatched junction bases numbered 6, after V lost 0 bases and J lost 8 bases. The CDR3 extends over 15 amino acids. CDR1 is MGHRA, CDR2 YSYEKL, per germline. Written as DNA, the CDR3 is TGCGCCAGCAGCCAAGATAATAGCGGGGGGCTCACCCAGTACTTC. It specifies CASSQDNSGGLTQYF.

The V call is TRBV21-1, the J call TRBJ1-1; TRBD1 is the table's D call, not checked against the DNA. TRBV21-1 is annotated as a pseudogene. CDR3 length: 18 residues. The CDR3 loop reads CASSNYQAPTGGNTEAFF. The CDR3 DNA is TGTGCCAGCAGCAATTACCAAGCTCCGACAGGGGGGAACACTGAAGCTTTCTTT.

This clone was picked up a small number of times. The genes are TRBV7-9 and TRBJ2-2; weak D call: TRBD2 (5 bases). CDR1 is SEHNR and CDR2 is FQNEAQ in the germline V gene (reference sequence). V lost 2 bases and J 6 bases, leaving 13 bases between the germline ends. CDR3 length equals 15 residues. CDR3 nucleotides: TGTGCCAGCAGCTTATGGTCTAGCAAAGCCGGGGAGCTGTTTTTT. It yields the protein CASSLWSSKAGELFF.

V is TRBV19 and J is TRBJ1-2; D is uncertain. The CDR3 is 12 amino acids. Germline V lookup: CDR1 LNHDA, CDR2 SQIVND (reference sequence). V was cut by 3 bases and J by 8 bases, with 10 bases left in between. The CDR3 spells CASSMVNEGYTF. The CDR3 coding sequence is TGTGCCAGTAGTATGGTAAACGAAGGCTACACCTTC.